This entry lists 20 T cell receptor beta chains sequenced from one sample in a study of T cells after posttransplantation cyclophosphamide. Generated by immunoSEQ multiplex PCR, the TCRdb table keeps only in-frame clones and is missing some. The sample records about 47,000 clones, roughly nine tenths being singletons. The sample comprised PBMCs. Receptors were obtained from a woman aged 45-65 years in good health and a related stem cell transplant donor.

CDR3 coding DNA: TGTGCCAGCACCTATGGGGGCAGGACGGTAGCTTTCTTT. This gives the protein CASTYGGRTVAFF. V is TRBV6-6 and J is TRBJ1-1; possibly TRBD1 for D (6 bases). CDR3 size: 13 residues. Trimming removed 7 bases at V and 10 bases at J, with 19 bases between. From germline, CDR1 is MNHNY and CDR2 SVGAGI (reference sequence).

The V and J genes are TRBV5-4 and TRBJ2-7, with D perhaps matching TRBD1 (5 bases). The germline V and J ends were trimmed by 2 bases and 5 bases, with 11 bases remaining between them. The CDR3 loop spans 13 amino acids. Germline V gene lookup returns CDR1 SGHNT and CDR2 YYREEE (reference sequence). This chain's CDR3 is CASSFFRAHEQYF. CDR3 bases: TGTGCCAGCAGCTTTTTCAGGGCTCACGAGCAGTACTTC.

The chain is built from TRBV5-1 and TRBJ2-7; weak D call: TRBD1 (6 bases). This CDR3 comprises 14 residues. The germline V gene has CDR1 SGHRS and CDR2 YFSETQ. V lost 0 bases and J lost 5, with 12 bases in between. Here the CDR3 reads CASSLDRAVNEQYF. As DNA, the CDR3 is TGCGCCAGCAGCTTGGACAGGGCGGTAAACGAGCAGTACTTC. Combining the CDR3 with reference TRBV5-1 and TRBJ2-7 gives the whole variable domain KAGVTQTPRYLIKTRGQQVTLSCSPISGHRSVSWYQQTPGQGLQFLFEYFSETQRNKGNFPGRFSGRQFSNSRSEMNVSTLELGDSALYLCASSLDRAVNEQYFGPGTRLTVT.

The rearrangement links TRBV4-1 to TRBJ2-5, with D perhaps matching TRBD2 (5 bases). Germline CDR1 MGHRA, CDR2 YSYEKL. V lost 0 bases and J 4 bases, leaving 21 bases between the germline ends. The CDR3 is 18 amino acids. The CDR3 protein is CASSQDGEASYIPETQYF. CDR3 nucleotides: TGCGCCAGCAGCCAAGATGGGGAAGCTAGCTACATCCCAGAGACCCAGTACTTC.

The V call is TRBV13, the J call TRBJ2-1; TRBD1 is a possible D gene (6 bases). This CDR3 region has 14 residues. CDR1 is PRHDT and CDR2 is FYEKMQ in the germline V gene (reference sequence). V was pared by 8 bases and J by 3 bases, with 14 bases between. The CDR3 DNA follows: TGTGCCAGCTCAGGGGAGCGCGGCTACAATGAGCAGTTCTTC. As protein: CASSGERGYNEQFF.

This chain links TRBV9 with TRBJ1-2; no reliable D call. Trimming shortened V by 2 bases and J by 0 bases, and 14 bases separated the two germline ends. The CDR3 is 16 residues long. Germline lookup yields CDR1 SGDLS and CDR2 YYNGEE. The CDR3 bases are TGTGCCAGCAGCGTTCAGGCGGGCAGTGCTAACTATGGCTACACCTTC. This gives the protein CASSVQAGSANYGYTF.

The chain has TRBV7-5 and TRBJ1-4; TRBD1 is taken as the D call from the table, unchecked against the DNA. TRBV7-5 is marked as a pseudogene. The CDR3 consists of 19 residues. The chain's CDR3 is CVRSSPPPLTGQLTEKLFF. The CDR3 DNA is TGTGTCAGAAGCTCCCCCCCGCCCTTAACGGGACAGTTGACTGAAAAACTGTTTTTT.

In this sample, this clone turned up once. The rearrangement links TRBV6-1 to TRBJ2-5; the match to TRBD1 covers 8 bases. Unmatched junction bases numbered 4, after V lost 0 bases and J lost 1 base. Germline lookup yields CDR1 MNHNS and CDR2 SASEGT. The CDR3 spans 16 residues. CDR3 sequence (DNA): TGTGCCAGCAGTGAAGCGCTTGGACAGGGCCAAGAGACCCAGTACTTC. Translating gives CASSEALGQGQETQYF.

V is TRBV28 and J is TRBJ2-7; perhaps TRBD2 as D (6 bases). Germline V gives CDR1 MDHEN, CDR2 SYDVKM. The CDR3 consists of 12 residues. V was trimmed by 8 bases and J by 0 bases, leaving 8 bases between them. The CDR3 nucleotides read TGTGCCAGCGCGGGGAGCTCCTACGAGCAGTACTTC. This gives the protein CASAGSSYEQYF. The full variable domain, with the rest looked up from reference TRBV28 and TRBJ2-7, is DVKVTQSSRYLVKRTGEKVFLECVQDMDHENMFWYRQDPGLGLRLIYFSYDVKMKEKGDIPEGYSVSREKKERFSLILESASTNQTSMYLCASAGSSYEQYFGPGTRLTVT.

The gene calls are TRBV4-1 and TRBJ2-7; a possible D gene is TRBD2 (5 bases). The CDR3 has 14 residues. Germline values: CDR1 MGHRA, CDR2 YSYEKL. V dropped 0 bases and J dropped 5 bases, with 11 bases sitting between them. CDR3 sequence: CASSQDTRPDEQYF. Written as DNA, the CDR3 is TGCGCCAGCAGCCAAGACACTAGACCCGACGAGCAGTACTTC.

This chain uses TRBV2 with TRBJ2-6; D gene unclear. The CDR3 contains 13 residues. The ends were cut back, 7 bases at V and 2 bases at J, with 6 bases in the middle. Per germline, CDR1 SNHLY and CDR2 FYNNEI. In nucleotides, the CDR3 is TGTGCCAGCATGGAGACTGGGGCCAACGTCCTGACTTTC. As protein: CASMETGANVLTF.

This chain links TRBV6-6 with TRBJ1-1; 10 positions match TRBD1. J was trimmed by 3 bases and V by 2 bases; bases with no gene match: 6. The CDR3 runs to 16 residues. CDR1 and CDR2 (germline): MNHNY, SVGAGI (reference sequence). CDR3 in DNA: TGTGCCAGCAGTTACGGGCTGGACAGGGGGGACACTGAAGCTTTCTTT. Translated, it gives CASSYGLDRGDTEAFF.

In its sample, this clone was seen once. The chain carries TRBV10-3 and TRBJ1-6; 7 bases align to TRBD1. J gave up 6 bases and V 0 bases, and 8 bases lay outside the gene matches. CDR1 ENHRY and CDR2 SYGVKD come from the germline V gene. The CDR3 has 17 amino acids. For the CDR3, the DNA is TGTGCCATCAGTGAGTCTGTTCGCCAGGGGGGTAATTCACCCCTCCACTTT. Translated: CAISESVRQGGNSPLHF.

The V call is TRBV6-6, the J call TRBJ2-7, with D possibly TRBD2 on 5 matching bases. V shed 6 bases and J shed 0 bases, with 9 bases lying between them. From germline, CDR1 is MNHNY and CDR2 SVGAGI (reference sequence). The CDR3 is 13 residues long. Here the CDR3 reads CASSGVGSYEQYF. CDR3 in DNA: TGTGCCAGCAGCGGGGTGGGCTCCTACGAGCAGTACTTC.

The chain combines TRBV18 with TRBJ1-5; the D gene is possibly TRBD1 (5 bases). Germline loops: CDR1 KGHSH, CDR2 LQKENI. The length of the CDR3 is 16 residues. The ends were cut back, 0 bases at V and 4 bases at J, with 13 bases in the middle. The CDR3 protein is CASSPPSGGGNQPQHF. In DNA, the CDR3 is TGTGCCAGCTCACCACCGTCCGGCGGGGGGAATCAGCCCCAGCATTTT.

The chain employs TRBV19 and TRBJ2-1, with TRBD1 as a possible D gene (5 bases). The CDR3 consists of 12 residues. V lost 5 bases and J 8 bases, leaving 10 bases between the germline ends. Germline CDR1 is LNHDA and CDR2 is SQIVND (reference sequence). The chain's CDR3 is CASSGRVDEQFF. CDR3 nucleotide sequence: TGTGCCAGTAGTGGCAGGGTGGATGAGCAGTTCTTC.

V usage is TRBV11-2 and J usage is TRBJ1-2, with 8 bases identical to TRBD1. The CDR3 extends over 12 amino acids. V shed 4 bases and J 14 bases; nucleotides not matched to a gene: 9. Germline values: CDR1 SGHAT, CDR2 FQNNGV. CDR3 in amino acids: CASSSSRTGITF. CDR3 DNA sequence: TGTGCCAGCAGCTCGTCCCGGACAGGGATAACCTTC.

V usage is TRBV19 and J usage is TRBJ2-2; the match to TRBD2 covers 12 bases. Germline V gene lookup returns CDR1 LNHDA and CDR2 SQIVND (reference sequence). This CDR3 region has 19 residues. J lost 2 bases, V lost 3 bases, and 10 bases had no gene match. Here the CDR3 reads CASSIIPSGGASNTGELFF. CDR3 DNA: TGTGCCAGTAGTATTATCCCTAGCGGGGGGGCTAGCAACACCGGGGAGCTGTTTTTT.

The gene calls are TRBV19 and TRBJ1-5, with D perhaps TRBD1 (5 bases). CDR1 LNHDA and CDR2 SQIVND come from the germline V gene (reference sequence). The CDR3 extends over 15 amino acids. The V end lost 1 base, the J end lost 1 base, and 8 bases lay between the germline ends. CDR3 loop: CASSIGGDSNQPQHF. CDR3 bases: TGTGCCAGTAGTATAGGGGGGGACAGCAATCAGCCCCAGCATTTT.

The gene calls are TRBV7-2 and TRBJ2-5; 9 bases match TRBD2. Germline values: CDR1 SGHTA, CDR2 FQGNSA. This CDR3 is 15 amino acids long. J was trimmed by 5 bases and V by 2 bases; bases with no gene match: 6. DNA of the CDR3: TGTGCCAGCAGCTTAATAGCGGGGGTGGGGGAGACCCAGTACTTC. Protein product: CASSLIAGVGETQYF.